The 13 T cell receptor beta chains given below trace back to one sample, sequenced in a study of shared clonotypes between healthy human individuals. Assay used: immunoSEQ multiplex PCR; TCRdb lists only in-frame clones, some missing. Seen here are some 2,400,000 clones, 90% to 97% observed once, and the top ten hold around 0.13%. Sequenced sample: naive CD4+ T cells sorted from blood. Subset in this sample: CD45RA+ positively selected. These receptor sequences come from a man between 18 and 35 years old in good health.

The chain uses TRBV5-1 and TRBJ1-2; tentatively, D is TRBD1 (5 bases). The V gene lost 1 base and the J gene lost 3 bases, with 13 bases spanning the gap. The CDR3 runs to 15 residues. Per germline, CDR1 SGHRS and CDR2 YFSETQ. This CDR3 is CASSLLAGSDYGYTF. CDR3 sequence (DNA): TGCGCCAGCAGCTTGCTGGCAGGGTCGGACTATGGCTACACCTTC. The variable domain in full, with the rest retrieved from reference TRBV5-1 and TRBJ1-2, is KAGVTQTPRYLIKTRGQQVTLSCSPISGHRSVSWYQQTPGQGLQFLFEYFSETQRNKGNFPGRFSGRQFSNSRSEMNVSTLELGDSALYLCASSLLAGSDYGYTFGSGTRLTVV.

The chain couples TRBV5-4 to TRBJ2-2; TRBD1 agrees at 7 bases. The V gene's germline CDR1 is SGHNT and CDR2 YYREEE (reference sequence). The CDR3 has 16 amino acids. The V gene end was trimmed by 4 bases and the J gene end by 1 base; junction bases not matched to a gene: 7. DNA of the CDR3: TGTGCCAGCAGCAAGCAGGGGGAAATGAACACCGGGGAGCTGTTTTTT. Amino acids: CASSKQGEMNTGELFF.

The CDR3 bases are TGTGTCTGCGGGGGGTTCTACGAGCAGTACTTC. Protein: CVCGGFYEQYF. The rearrangement joins TRBV10-3 to TRBJ2-7; TRBD2 matches at 8 bases. CDR1 and CDR2 (germline): ENHRY, SYGVKD. The CDR3 sequence is 11 residues long.

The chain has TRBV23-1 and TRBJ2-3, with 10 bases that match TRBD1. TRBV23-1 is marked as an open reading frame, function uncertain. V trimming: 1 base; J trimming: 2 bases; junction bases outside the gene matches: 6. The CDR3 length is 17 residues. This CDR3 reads CASSQYSGTGATDTQYF. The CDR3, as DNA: TGCGCCAGCAGTCAATATTCCGGGACAGGGGCCACAGATACGCAGTATTTT.

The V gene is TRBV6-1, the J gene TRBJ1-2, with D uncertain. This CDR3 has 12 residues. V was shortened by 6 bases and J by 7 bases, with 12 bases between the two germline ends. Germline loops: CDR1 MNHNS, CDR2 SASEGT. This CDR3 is CASRDWSGGYTF. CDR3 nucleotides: TGTGCCAGCAGGGACTGGTCCGGTGGCTACACCTTC.

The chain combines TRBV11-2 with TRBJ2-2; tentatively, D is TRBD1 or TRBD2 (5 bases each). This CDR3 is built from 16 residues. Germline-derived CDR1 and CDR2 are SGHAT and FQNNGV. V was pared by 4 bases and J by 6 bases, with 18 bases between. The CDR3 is CASSSWDLRGAGELFF. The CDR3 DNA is TGTGCCAGCAGCTCATGGGACCTCCGAGGGGCCGGGGAGCTGTTTTTT.

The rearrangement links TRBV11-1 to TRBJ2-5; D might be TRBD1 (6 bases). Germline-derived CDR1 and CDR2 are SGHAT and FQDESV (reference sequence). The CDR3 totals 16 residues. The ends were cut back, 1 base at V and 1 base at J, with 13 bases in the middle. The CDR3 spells CASSLGTGKGQETQYF. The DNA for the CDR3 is TGTGCCAGCAGCTTAGGTACAGGGAAGGGCCAAGAGACCCAGTACTTC.

The CDR3 loop reads CAISEGWSSNQPQHF. CDR3 coding DNA: TGTGCCATCAGTGAGGGGTGGAGCAGCAATCAGCCCCAGCATTTT. The chain links TRBV10-3 to TRBJ1-5; D is uncertain. The V end was cut by 2 bases, the J end by 1 base, with 9 bases between. This CDR3 region has 15 residues. In germline, CDR1 is ENHRY, CDR2 SYGVKD.

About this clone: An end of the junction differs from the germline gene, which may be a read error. CDR3 protein: CASSQEKVKSLF. The CDR3 DNA follows: TGCGCCAGCAGCCAGGAGAAAGTAAAGAGTCTCTTC. The V call is TRBV4-1, the J call TRBJ2-1; no firm D call. The CDR3 runs to 12 residues. The germline CDR1 and CDR2 sequences are MGHRA and YSYEKL.

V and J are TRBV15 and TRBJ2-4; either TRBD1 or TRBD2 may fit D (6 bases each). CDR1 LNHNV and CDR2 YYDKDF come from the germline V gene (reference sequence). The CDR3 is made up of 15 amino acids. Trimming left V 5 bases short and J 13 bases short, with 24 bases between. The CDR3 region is CATSRQNLGGQTQYF. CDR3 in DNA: TGTGCCACCAGCCGCCAGAATTTAGGGGGGCAAACACAGTACTTC.

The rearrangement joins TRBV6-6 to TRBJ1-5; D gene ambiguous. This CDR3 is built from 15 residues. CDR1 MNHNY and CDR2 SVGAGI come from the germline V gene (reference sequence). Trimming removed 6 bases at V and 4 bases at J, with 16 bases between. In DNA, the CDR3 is TGTGCCAGCAGGACGGGAAGCAGAGGAAATCAGCCCCAGCATTTT. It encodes CASRTGSRGNQPQHF.

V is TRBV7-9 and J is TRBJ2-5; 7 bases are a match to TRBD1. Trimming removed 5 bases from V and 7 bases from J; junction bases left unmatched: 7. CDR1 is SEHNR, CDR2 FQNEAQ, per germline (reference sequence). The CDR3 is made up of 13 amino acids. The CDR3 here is CASSPTGPGTQYF. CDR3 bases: TGTGCCAGCAGCCCGACAGGGCCAGGGACCCAGTACTTC.

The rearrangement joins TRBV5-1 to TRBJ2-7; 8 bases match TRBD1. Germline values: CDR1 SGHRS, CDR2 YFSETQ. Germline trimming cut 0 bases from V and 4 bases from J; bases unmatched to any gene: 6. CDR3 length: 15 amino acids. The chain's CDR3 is CASSLGGTGLYEQYF. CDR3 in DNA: TGCGCCAGCAGCTTGGGGGGGACAGGTCTGTACGAGCAGTACTTC.